These 7 T cell receptor beta chains originate from one sample sequenced in a study of cytomegalovirus exposure and HLA in healthy donors. Both 60 Vbeta primers and 13 Jbeta primers went into the PCR. Clones were sequenced by immunoSEQ multiplex PCR, and TCRdb holds only the in-frame ones, with some missing. The repertoire holds under 200,000 clones, over 60% seen once, with approximately 3.1% in the top ten. Material: PBMCs. These receptors all come from a woman aged 40 to 50 in good health and CMV-seronegative.

The chain recombines TRBV9 with TRBJ1-3, with D possibly matching TRBD1 (6 bases). Trimming took off 4 bases at V and 1 base at J, with 12 bases between the two ends. The CDR3 covers 15 residues. Germline V gives CDR1 SGDLS, CDR2 YYNGEE. The CDR3 protein is CASSLSGVSGNTIYF. CDR3 coding DNA: TGTGCCAGCAGCCTATCAGGGGTTTCTGGAAACACCATATATTTT.

This clone was detected only a few times. The J gene is TRBJ1-2, the V gene TRBV20-1; TRBD1 might be the D (6 bases). Trimming took 5 bases from V and 8 from J, leaving 12 bases between them. The germline V gene has CDR1 DFQATT and CDR2 SNEGSKA (reference sequence). CDR3 length: 11 amino acids. The CDR3 spells CSALTTGGYTF. Here the CDR3 DNA reads TGCAGTGCTCTAACTACAGGGGGCTACACCTTC.

This clone has a single count. The chain couples TRBV2 to TRBJ2-5; 14 bases line up with TRBD2. The CDR3 covers 15 residues. The ends lost 5 bases at V and 6 bases at J; junction bases unmatched: 5. Germline V gene data show CDR1 as SNHLY and CDR2 as FYNNEI. DNA for the CDR3: TGTGCCAGCAGTCCAGGACTAGCGGGGGGCCAGACCCAGTACTTC. Residues: CASSPGLAGGQTQYF.

The chain recombines TRBV6-5 with TRBJ1-2; TRBD1 is a possible D gene (5 bases). The CDR3 totals 14 residues. Trimming left V 7 bases short and J 1 base short, with 13 bases between. Germline CDR1 and CDR2: MNHEY and SVGAGI. The CDR3 nucleotides read TGTGCCAGCACCCCGGACACTTTTAACTATGGCTACACCTTC. This sequence encodes CASTPDTFNYGYTF.

The V gene is TRBV23-1, the J gene TRBJ1-6; TRBD1 matches at 9 bases. TRBV23-1 is treated as an ORF (open reading frame) with a function not yet certain. The CDR3 contains 15 residues. Trimming removed 4 bases from V and 10 bases from J; junction bases left unmatched: 8. The CDR3 region is CASSLVQGAGSPLHF. The DNA for the CDR3 is TGCGCCAGCAGTCTTGTACAGGGGGCTGGCTCACCCCTCCACTTT.

The rearrangement uses TRBV9 and TRBJ1-2; possibly TRBD1 for D (6 bases). CDR1 is SGDLS and CDR2 is YYNGEE in the germline V gene. The V end lost 0 bases, the J end lost 4 bases, and 10 bases lay between the germline ends. This CDR3 has 14 residues. The chain's CDR3 is CASSVDRVAYGYTF. The DNA of the CDR3 is TGTGCCAGCAGCGTAGACAGGGTAGCCTATGGCTACACCTTC.

The chain has TRBV28 and TRBJ2-7, with D perhaps matching TRBD1 (6 bases). This CDR3 has 12 residues. From germline, CDR1 is MDHEN and CDR2 SYDVKM. V lost 5 bases, J lost 7 bases, and 12 bases lay in between. The CDR3 sequence: CASSTVGGEQYF. For the CDR3, the DNA is TGTGCCAGCAGTACCGTAGGGGGAGAGCAGTACTTC.